This TCR beta chain was sequenced in a study of T cells in Graves' hyperthyroidism and ophthalmopathy. What was amplified from RNA transcripts were TCR beta CDR3 regions. The HTBI primer set was used in a first-round RT-PCR of the TCR CDR3. TCRdb itself ran the multiplex PCR reads through MiXCR, one entry per CDR3 protein. The sample lists 550,000 to 850,000 distinct CDR3 sequences, 15% to 20% occurring once. This clonotype has a count of ten or more. Its matching antigen is unknown. Exclusion of a patient resulted from uncontrolled infection, other autoimmune disease, pregnancy or lactation. The CDR3 runs 13 residues. Trimming pared 5 bases from V and 3 bases from J, leaving 10 bases between. Germline V gene sequence: CDR1 SGHAT, CDR2 FQDESV (reference sequence). Study results and limitations: The model anticipated ophthalmopathy a median about six months pre-onset. Most thyroid clonotypes expanded above 0.001 were also detected in blood.

The chain joins TRBV11-1 to TRBJ1-1; D is ambiguous. This TCR derives from a woman between 45 and 60 years old with Graves' hyperthyroidism that later progressed to Graves' ophthalmopathy. The specimen sequenced was blood. CDR3 sequence: CASSPRPYTEAFF. DNA of the CDR3: TGTGCCAGCAGCCCCCGACCGTACACTGAAGCTTTCTTT.